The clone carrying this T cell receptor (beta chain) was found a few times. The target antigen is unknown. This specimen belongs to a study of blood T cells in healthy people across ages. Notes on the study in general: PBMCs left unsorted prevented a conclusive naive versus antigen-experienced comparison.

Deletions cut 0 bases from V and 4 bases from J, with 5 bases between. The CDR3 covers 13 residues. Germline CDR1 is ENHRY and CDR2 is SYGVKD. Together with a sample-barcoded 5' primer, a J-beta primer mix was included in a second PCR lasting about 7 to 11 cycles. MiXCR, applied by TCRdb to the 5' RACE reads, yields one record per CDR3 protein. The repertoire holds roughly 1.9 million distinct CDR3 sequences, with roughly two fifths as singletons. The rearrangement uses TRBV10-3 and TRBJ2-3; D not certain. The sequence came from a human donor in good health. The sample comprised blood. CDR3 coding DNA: TGTGCCATCAGTGAGTCGATGGCAGATACGCAGTATTTT. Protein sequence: CAISESMADTQYF.